Below, 9 T cell receptor beta chains from the same sample are listed, as sequenced in a study of beta chain features in type 1 diabetes. Study conclusions and caveats: The study found moderately but significantly shorter TCRB CDR3s in all four CD4+ subsets of Type 1 diabetes patients.

The whole isolated RNA underwent reverse transcription, so sequencing captured expressed TCRB transcripts. Assay: immunoSEQ multiplex PCR; the TCRdb copy retains only in-frame clones and omits some. The repertoire has hundreds of thousands of clones, around an eighth of them found once; the top ten carry 0.022%. No antigens are known for them. Material for sequencing was naive CD4+ T cells from blood. The receptor source for this set is a man younger than 30 with type 1 diabetes.

This clone was seen a handful of times. V is TRBV11-3 and J is TRBJ2-7; D uncertain. The CDR3 consists of 14 residues. Trimming cost V 4 bases and J 6 bases, with 16 bases left between them. Germline V gene lookup returns CDR1 SGHNT and CDR2 YENEEA. The CDR3 bases are TGTGCCAGCAGCTCCTCTTCGGCAGACGGCGAGCAGTACTTC. Translation gives CASSSSSADGEQYF.

This clone was seen a handful of times. This chain uses TRBV25-1 with TRBJ1-5; tentative D call: TRBD1 (5 bases). V was cut by 4 bases and J by 6 bases, with 10 bases left in between. CDR3 length: 13 residues. Germline V gene data show CDR1 as MGHDK and CDR2 as SYGVNS. CDR3 in DNA: TGTGCCAGCAGTGTCGGGGGGGGTCAGCCCCAGCATTTT. As protein: CASSVGGGQPQHF. Drawing the rest from reference TRBV25-1 and TRBJ1-5, the complete variable domain is EADIYQTPRYLVIGTGKKITLECSQTMGHDKMYWYQQDPGMELHLIHYSYGVNSTEKGDLSSESTVSRIRTEHFPLTLESARPSHTSQYLCASSVGGGQPQHFGDGTRLSIL.

This clone came up a few times. The CDR3 region is CASSQPGGTYNEQFF. CDR3 in DNA: TGCGCCAGCAGCCAACCAGGGGGTACCTACAATGAGCAGTTCTTC. The chain has TRBV4-1 and TRBJ2-1; TRBD1 matches 7 bases. The CDR3 sequence is 15 residues long. The V gene's germline CDR1 is MGHRA and CDR2 YSYEKL. V was pared by 2 bases and J by 2 bases, with 3 bases of the junction left unmatched.

This rearrangement joins TRBV5-1 to TRBJ2-1, with TRBD2 matching over 11 bases. V dropped 6 bases and J dropped 2; count of bases not matched to a gene: 1. There are 14 residues in the CDR3. Per the germline V gene, CDR1 is SGHRS and CDR2 is YFSETQ. The CDR3, as DNA: TGCGCCAGCAAACTAGCGGGGGCCTACAATGAGCAGTTCTTC. Its translation: CASKLAGAYNEQFF.

The chain has TRBV2 and TRBJ1-5; no definite D call. Germline V gene lookup returns CDR1 SNHLY and CDR2 FYNNEI. The CDR3 consists of 13 residues. V was pared by 7 bases and J by 2 bases, with 9 bases between. The CDR3 DNA sequence: TGTGCCAGCACAGGCCGGGGCAATCAGCCCCAGCATTTT. Translated: CASTGRGNQPQHF.

This clone was found a few times. DNA of the CDR3: TGTGCCAGCTCCCCAGGGACAGGGGAAGATACGCAGTATTTT. This translates into CASSPGTGEDTQYF. The chain has TRBV18 and TRBJ2-3, with 10 bases matching TRBD1. There are 14 residues in the CDR3. The germline CDR1 and CDR2 sequences are KGHSH and LQKENI. Unmatched junction bases numbered 5, after V lost 6 bases and J lost 5 bases.

The chain carries TRBV30 and TRBJ1-2, with 7 bases lining up with TRBD1. Germline CDR1 and CDR2: GTSNPN and SVGIG (reference sequence). This CDR3 contains 13 residues. V trimming: 8 bases; J trimming: 2 bases; junction bases outside the gene matches: 8. The CDR3 nucleotides are TGTGCCGCCGTCTCGGGACAGAACTATGGCTACACCTTC. Residues: CAAVSGQNYGYTF.

This clone was seen more than once but under ten times. The chain couples TRBV29-1 to TRBJ1-1; D is possibly TRBD1 (5 bases). This CDR3 comprises 13 residues. Trimming took off 6 bases at V and 6 bases at J, with 17 bases between the two ends. The germline CDR1 and CDR2 sequences are SQVTM and ANQGSEA. The CDR3 coding sequence is TGCAGCGTCCGGGGGAGGTTAGTAGCTGAAGCTTTCTTT. Protein: CSVRGRLVAEAFF.

Only a few counts were recorded for this clone. The genes are TRBV6-5 and TRBJ2-3; 10 bases map to TRBD1. The CDR3 is 14 residues long. J lost 5 bases, V lost 6 bases, and 5 bases had no gene match. Germline CDR1 MNHEY, CDR2 SVGAGI. The CDR3 here is CASSPGQGEDTQYF. The CDR3 region has the DNA TGTGCCAGCAGCCCCGGACAGGGGGAAGATACGCAGTATTTT.